This T cell receptor beta chain was recorded in a study of shared clonotypes between healthy human individuals. Study results and caveats: Only blood was sampled, and tissue TCR repertoires likely differ from blood ones.

Data came from immunoSEQ multiplex PCR; TCRdb stores just in-frame clones and leaves some out. This table has about 490,000 clones, almost 80% appearing once. The count of this clone is one. Its target is unknown. The ends were cut back, 6 bases at V and 0 bases at J, with 6 bases in the middle. The CDR3 is 13 amino acids. Germline CDR1 MNHNS, CDR2 SASEGT. J is TRBJ2-1 and V is TRBV6-1; D not resolved. The sample comprised PBMCs. This TCR derives from a woman in her thirties or forties in good health. Some clones in this sample may be carry-over from other donors' samples. CDR3 residues: CASRQSSYNEQFF. The CDR3 DNA follows: TGTGCCAGCAGACAAAGCTCCTACAATGAGCAGTTCTTC.